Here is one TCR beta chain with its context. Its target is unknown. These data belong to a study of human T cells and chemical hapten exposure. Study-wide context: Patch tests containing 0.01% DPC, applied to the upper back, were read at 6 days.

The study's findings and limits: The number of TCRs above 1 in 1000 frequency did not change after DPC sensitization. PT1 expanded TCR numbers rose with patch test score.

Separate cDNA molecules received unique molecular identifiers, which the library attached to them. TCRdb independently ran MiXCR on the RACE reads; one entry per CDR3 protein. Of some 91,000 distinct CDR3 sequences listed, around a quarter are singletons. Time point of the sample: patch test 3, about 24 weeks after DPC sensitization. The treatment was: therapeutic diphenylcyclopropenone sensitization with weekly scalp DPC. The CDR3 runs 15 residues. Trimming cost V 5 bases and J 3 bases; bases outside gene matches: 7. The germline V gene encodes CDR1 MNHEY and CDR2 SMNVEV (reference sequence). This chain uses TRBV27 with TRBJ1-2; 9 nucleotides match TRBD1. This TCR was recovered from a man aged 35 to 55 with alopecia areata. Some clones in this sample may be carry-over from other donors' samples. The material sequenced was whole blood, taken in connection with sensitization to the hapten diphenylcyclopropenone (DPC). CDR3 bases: TGTGCCAGCAGTCCATGGGGGACAGGGCACTATGGCTACACCTTC. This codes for CASSPWGTGHYGYTF.